The TCR beta chain described here comes from a study of CD8 T cells in Susac syndrome. Points from the study as a whole: The study conceded that relatively few individuals underwent its TCR sequencing and HLA analysis.

In the case of this clonotype: Antigen unknown.

TEMRA cells were enriched by FACS, while CD8+ and CD4+ T cells were obtained through a negative isolation that was performed magnetically. The germline V gene has CDR1 SGHRS and CDR2 YFSETQ. The J segment lost 8 bases and the V segment lost 7 bases, leaving 2 bases of the junction unmatched. The CDR3 covers 13 residues. An input of about 0.5 to 1 ug of RNA was subjected to reverse transcription using random hexamers. Amplification of TCR beta CDR3 used immunoSEQ multiplex PCR across 54 Vbeta and 13 Jbeta. TCRdb redid the calling of the immunoSEQ multiplex PCR reads with MiXCR, one entry per CDR3 protein. The table lists around 180,000 distinct CDR3 sequences, about 95% of them singletons.

The sequence derives from a human donor with multiple sclerosis. Sequences were obtained from CD8+ T cells from PBMCs. The chain uses TRBV5-1 and TRBJ2-1, with 14 bases lining up with TRBD2. CDR3 bases: TGCGCCAGCGGGACTAGCGGGAGTTATGAGCAGTTCTTC. Translated: CASGTSGSYEQFF.